This TCR beta chain was identified during a study of T cell clonality in common variable immunodeficiency. Study observations and caveats: TCRbeta clonality was increased in CVID versus healthy controls.

V shed 1 base and J shed 4 bases, with 5 bases lying between them. The CDR3 has 13 residues. Germline assignment: CDR1 MNHNS and CDR2 SASEGT. The assay was immunoSEQ multiplex PCR, and TCRdb's table has in-frame clones only and misses some. The table lists about 45,000 clones, with no singletons. This clone was picked up many times. Its target is unknown. The read stops 3 residues short of the end of the CDR3; the missing end is completed from the germline J gene. Heparinized whole blood, 5 to 8 ml, came from each donor. This chain uses TRBV6-1 with TRBJ2-1; D ambiguous. The TCR comes from a person aged 18 to 75 in good health. Specimen: peripheral blood mononuclear cells. The CDR3 DNA, read in part, is TGTGCCAGCAGTGAAGACAGTTACAATGAG. Amino acids: CASSEDSYNE. The full CDR3 protein is CASSEDSYNEQFF.